This TCR beta chain was identified in a study of beta chain features in type 1 diabetes. About the research overall: Patients did not differ from healthy donors in age, gender or cell yield.

This clone was seen many times. The V gene end was trimmed by 0 bases and the J gene end by 10 bases; junction bases not matched to a gene: 7. Per the germline V gene, CDR1 is KGHSH and CDR2 is LQKENI. This CDR3 spans 15 amino acids. As every portion of the isolated RNA was reverse transcribed, the sequencing read expressed TCRB transcripts. About 3.6 million reads on average were seen across naive, central memory and regulatory T cell samples. The method was immunoSEQ multiplex PCR; TCRdb's version includes in-frame clones alone and lacks a portion of them. Of more than 300,000 clones in the sample, roughly an eighth were seen once.

The rearrangement joins TRBV18 to TRBJ2-1, with TRBD2 matching 9 bases. This sequence originates from a young man in good health. Sequenced material: naive CD4+ T cells from blood. The CDR3 region is CASSPPYSGGTEQFF. As DNA, the CDR3 is TGTGCCAGCTCACCACCGTACAGCGGGGGGACGGAGCAGTTCTTC.